The 29 T cell receptor beta chains below all came from one sample that was sequenced in a study of blood T cell repertoires in COVID-19. The repertoire was sequenced with immunoSEQ multiplex PCR; TCRdb's copy has only in-frame clones and lacks some. This table holds roughly 300,000 clones, approximately 87% found once. The sequenced sample was PBMCs or T cells enriched from blood (not recorded which). The source of these receptors is a woman in her 30s who had recovered from COVID-19.

V and J are TRBV5-1 and TRBJ2-5; 8 nucleotides line up with TRBD1. The CDR3 is 13 residues long. Germline V gives CDR1 SGHRS, CDR2 YFSETQ. Unmatched junction bases numbered 6, after V lost 4 bases and J lost 7 bases. The CDR3, as DNA: TGCGCCAGCAGCCCGGGACAGGTGGCGACCCAGTACTTC. Its protein product is CASSPGQVATQYF.

The chain is built from TRBV5-1 and TRBJ2-3; TRBD2 agrees at 9 bases. Trimming removed 3 bases from V and 4 bases from J; junction bases left unmatched: 6. Germline V gene sequence: CDR1 SGHRS, CDR2 YFSETQ. This CDR3 is built from 15 residues. CDR3 DNA sequence: TGCGCCAGCAGCTCCTTAGCGGGGGAGGCAGATACGCAGTATTTT. Translation: CASSSLAGEADTQYF.

The chain joins TRBV27 to TRBJ2-7, with 7 bases matching TRBD1. V lost 3 bases and J lost 5; bases outside the gene matches: 4. This CDR3 has 13 residues. Germline loops: CDR1 MNHEY, CDR2 SMNVEV (reference sequence). The DNA of the CDR3 is TGTGCCAGCAGTTTCAGGCAGGGGGACGAGCAGTACTTC. Translated, it gives CASSFRQGDEQYF.

The CDR3 region has the DNA TGTGCCAGCAGTTCTCGGTGGAGAGATGAGCAGTTCTTC. Its translation is CASSSRWRDEQFF. The chain employs TRBV12-3 or TRBV12-4 and TRBJ2-1; no clear D gene. Trimming shortened V by 4 bases and J by 8 bases, and 12 bases separated the two germline ends. The length of the CDR3 is 13 residues.

CDR3 nucleotides: TGTGCCAGCAGCTGGACAGGGGGCTCGGGAGAGACCCAGTACTTC. This codes for CASSWTGGSGETQYF. This chain joins TRBV7-3 and TRBJ2-5; 11 nucleotides agree with TRBD1. Losses at the gene ends were 4 bases for V and 4 bases for J; bases not matched to a gene: 5. Looked up from germline, CDR1 is SGHTA and CDR2 is FQGTGA. CDR3 length: 15 residues.

This rearrangement joins TRBV6-5 to TRBJ1-3, with D unclear. The V gene lost 4 bases and the J gene lost 0 bases, with 7 bases spanning the gap. Germline V gene data show CDR1 as MNHEY and CDR2 as SVGAGI. The CDR3 extends over 14 amino acids. The chain's CDR3 is CASSSTTSGNTIYF. CDR3 nucleotide sequence: TGTGCCAGCAGTTCCACAACCTCTGGAAACACCATATATTTT.

This clone has a handful of counts. This rearrangement joins TRBV7-6 to TRBJ1-3, with 7 bases identical to TRBD1. CDR3 length: 14 residues. J gave up 7 bases and V 1 base, and 4 bases lay outside the gene matches. The germline V gene encodes CDR1 SGHVS and CDR2 FNYEAQ. CDR3 sequence (DNA): TGTGCCAGCAGCTTAGACAGGGGCCGGAACACCATATATTTT. Protein sequence: CASSLDRGRNTIYF.

This clone was recorded only once. This chain links TRBV27 with TRBJ1-2, with D hard to call. The CDR3 contains 14 residues. V lost 2 bases to trimming and J lost 0 bases, with 7 bases between them. CDR1 is MNHEY, CDR2 SMNVEV, per germline (reference sequence). This chain's CDR3 is CASSLTHTNYGYTF. The CDR3 DNA follows: TGTGCCAGCAGTTTAACACACACTAACTATGGCTACACCTTC.

The CDR3 coding sequence is TGTGCCTGGAGTGGAATTAGCGGGGGGAGAGTCGATGAGCAGTTCTTC. Its protein is CAWSGISGGRVDEQFF. The rearrangement links TRBV30 to TRBJ2-1, with 10 bases lining up with TRBD2. The length of the CDR3 is 16 residues. Germline V gives CDR1 GTSNPN, CDR2 SVGIG (reference sequence). V gave up 1 base and J gave up 8 bases; unmatched junction bases: 11.

V is TRBV4-1 and J is TRBJ1-2, with D uncertain. V was trimmed by 2 bases and J by 8 bases, leaving 15 bases between them. Looked up from germline, CDR1 is MGHRA and CDR2 is YSYEKL. The CDR3 extends over 14 amino acids. CDR3 coding DNA: TGCGCCAGCAGCCAATATAGGGAGGAAGGCGGCTACACCTTC. It translates to CASSQYREEGGYTF.

This clone was recorded only once. This rearrangement joins TRBV6-5 to TRBJ1-2; no definite D call. Germline assignment: CDR1 MNHEY and CDR2 SVGAGI. The CDR3 sequence is 14 residues long. Trimming cost V 0 bases and J 4 bases, with 9 bases left between them. CDR3 sequence (DNA): TGTGCCAGCAGTTACTCGATCGGGAGCTATGGCTACACCTTC. Translating gives CASSYSIGSYGYTF.

The CDR3 sequence is CASSLVQGRAEAFF. For the CDR3, the DNA is TGTGCCAGCAGTTTGGTTCAGGGGAGGGCTGAAGCTTTCTTT. The chain joins TRBV28 to TRBJ1-1; weak D call: TRBD1 (6 bases). CDR1 MDHEN and CDR2 SYDVKM come from the germline V gene. V gave up 3 bases and J gave up 6 bases, with 14 bases separating them. The CDR3 is made up of 14 amino acids. Combining the CDR3 with reference TRBV28 and TRBJ1-1 gives the whole variable domain DVKVTQSSRYLVKRTGEKVFLECVQDMDHENMFWYRQDPGLGLRLIYFSYDVKMKEKGDIPEGYSVSREKKERFSLILESASTNQTSMYLCASSLVQGRAEAFFGQGTRLTVV.

This clone was seen more than once but under ten times. The chain combines TRBV3-1 (or the pseudogene TRBV3-2) with TRBJ1-4; unclear D gene. The CDR3 contains 14 residues. Germline assignment: CDR1 LGHDT and CDR2 YNNKEL (reference sequence). Trimming cost V 1 base and J 2 bases, with 5 bases left between them. The CDR3 sequence: CASSQVSTNEKLFF. CDR3 nucleotide sequence: TGTGCCAGCAGCCAAGTATCTACTAATGAAAAACTGTTTTTT.

This clone was counted between two and nine times. The chain carries TRBV9 and TRBJ1-5; maybe TRBD1 (5 bases). The CDR3 totals 13 residues. Trimming shortened V by 0 bases and J by 5 bases, and 6 bases separated the two germline ends. CDR1 SGDLS and CDR2 YYNGEE come from the germline V gene. CDR3: CASSVGRDQPQHF. Written as DNA, the CDR3 is TGTGCCAGCAGCGTAGGCAGGGATCAGCCCCAGCATTTT.

The V call is TRBV28, the J call TRBJ2-7; D perhaps matches TRBD2 (5 bases). CDR1 and CDR2 from the germline V gene are MDHEN and SYDVKM. Trimming left V 6 bases short and J 4 bases short, with 13 bases between. The CDR3 extends over 13 amino acids. The CDR3 DNA reads as TGTGCCAGCAGCCTACGGACGGGGTACGAGCAGTACTTC. Its translation is CASSLRTGYEQYF.

This rearrangement joins TRBV19 to TRBJ1-1; D gene uncertain. V was trimmed by 1 base and J by 6 bases, leaving 6 bases between them. The germline gives CDR1 LNHDA, CDR2 SQIVND (reference sequence). The CDR3 contains 12 residues. This CDR3 is CASSIGGAEAFF. DNA of the CDR3: TGTGCCAGTAGTATAGGCGGGGCTGAAGCTTTCTTT.

The chain has TRBV14 and TRBJ1-2, with D possibly matching TRBD1 (5 bases). Germline V gene data show CDR1 as SGHDN and CDR2 as FVKESK. Trimming removed 4 bases from V and 2 bases from J, with 23 bases in between. This CDR3 is 18 amino acids long. The CDR3 nucleotides are TGTGCCAGCAGCCCACACCTACGGGGGACGGCCTCAAACTATGGCTACACCTTC. This gives the protein CASSPHLRGTASNYGYTF. The entire variable domain, with the rest obtained from reference TRBV14 and TRBJ1-2, is as follows: EAGVTQFPSHSVIEKGQTVTLRCDPISGHDNLYWYRRVMGKEIKFLLHFVKESKQDESGMPNNRFLAERTGGTYSTLKVQPAELEDSGVYFCASSPHLRGTASNYGYTFGSGTRLTVV.

The chain couples TRBV5-4 to TRBJ2-7, with D perhaps matching TRBD2 (6 bases). The CDR3 is 17 amino acids. The germline CDR1 and CDR2 sequences are SGHNT and YYREEE (reference sequence). Trimming cost V 3 bases and J 3 bases, with 22 bases left between them. The CDR3 DNA reads as TGTGCCAGCAGCTACGCCTCAACTAGCTACGGCCGCTACGAGCAGTACTTC. Translating gives CASSYASTSYGRYEQYF.

V is TRBV10-2 and J is TRBJ1-1; D gene unclear. Germline V gene sequence: CDR1 WSHSY, CDR2 SAAADI. Trimming stripped 5 bases from V and 0 bases from J, with 10 bases between. The CDR3 is 14 amino acids. The CDR3 protein is CASSPRSMNTEAFF. The CDR3 DNA reads TGCGCCAGCAGTCCGAGGTCCATGAACACTGAAGCTTTCTTT.

V is TRBV12-1 and J is TRBJ1-2; TRBD1 is the table's D call, not checked against the DNA. TRBV12-1 constitutes a pseudogene. The CDR3 sequence is 14 residues long. The CDR3 is CASSWWDRDYGYTF. As DNA, the CDR3 is TGTGCCAGCAGCTGGTGGGACAGGGACTATGGCTACACCTTC.

The V gene is TRBV21-1, the J gene TRBJ2-1; the listed D gene, TRBD2, was not tested against the DNA. TRBV21-1 is a pseudogene. The CDR3 sequence is 18 residues long. The CDR3 DNA sequence: TGTGCCAGCAGCAAAGCCCGGTACGGGGGGAGGTCCTACAATGAGCAGTTCTTC. It specifies CASSKARYGGRSYNEQFF.

The V and J genes are TRBV23-1 and TRBJ1-2; a possible D gene is TRBD1 (6 bases). TRBV23-1 is reported as an ORF; its role is uncertain. The CDR3 is 15 residues long. Between the trimmed V and J ends, which lost 3 bases and 8 bases, there was a span of 19 bases. CDR3 coding DNA: TGCGCCAGCAGTCAGACGCAGCGGGGGCGGAAGGGCTACACCTTC. It codes for CASSQTQRGRKGYTF.

CDR3 region: CASSPGISGANVLTF. The CDR3 nucleotides are TGTGCCAGCAGTCCGGGTATCTCTGGGGCCAACGTCCTGACTTTC. This chain joins TRBV25-1 and TRBJ2-6; D is uncertain. The ends were cut back, 5 bases at V and 0 bases at J, with 8 bases in the middle. Germline CDR1 MGHDK, CDR2 SYGVNS. This CDR3 is 15 amino acids long. The entire variable domain, with the rest obtained from reference TRBV25-1 and TRBJ2-6, is as follows: EADIYQTPRYLVIGTGKKITLECSQTMGHDKMYWYQQDPGMELHLIHYSYGVNSTEKGDLSSESTVSRIRTEHFPLTLESARPSHTSQYLCASSPGISGANVLTFGAGSRLTVL.

The V call is TRBV12-3 or TRBV12-4, the J call TRBJ2-5; 7 positions agree with TRBD2. The V gene end was trimmed by 7 bases and the J gene end by 3 bases; junction bases not matched to a gene: 5. The CDR3 contains 13 residues. CDR3 residues: CASTKSGEETQYF. The CDR3 DNA sequence: TGTGCCAGCACTAAAAGCGGGGAAGAGACCCAGTACTTC.

The rearrangement links TRBV11-1 to TRBJ2-7; D is perhaps TRBD1 (6 bases). V was cut by 5 bases and J by 4 bases, with 9 bases left in between. The length of the CDR3 is 12 residues. Germline loops: CDR1 SGHAT, CDR2 FQDESV (reference sequence). CDR3: CASSRTGYEQYF. The CDR3, as DNA: TGTGCCAGCAGCCGCACAGGGTACGAGCAGTACTTC.

V and J are TRBV18 and TRBJ1-6; the match to TRBD1 covers 7 bases. The CDR3 consists of 15 residues. V lost 4 bases to trimming and J lost 5 bases; unmatched junction nucleotides: 5. Germline CDR1 is KGHSH and CDR2 is LQKENI. The CDR3 protein is CASSRRDRDNSPLHF. The CDR3 coding sequence is TGTGCCAGCTCACGCCGGGACAGAGATAATTCACCCCTCCACTTT.

The chain links TRBV2 to TRBJ2-7, with 8 nucleotides matching TRBD1. Germline CDR1 SNHLY, CDR2 FYNNEI. V gave up 7 bases and J gave up 6 bases; unmatched junction bases: 8. This CDR3 has 13 residues. Here the CDR3 DNA reads TGTGCCAGCATGCGGACAGGGAAGGCCGAGCAGTACTTC. Its protein product is CASMRTGKAEQYF.

Only a few counts were recorded for this clone. This chain uses TRBV7-2 with TRBJ1-2; the D is unclear. The CDR3 extends over 14 amino acids. Trimming shortened V by 1 base and J by 2 bases, and 8 bases separated the two germline ends. CDR1 is SGHTA and CDR2 is FQGNSA in the germline V gene. CDR3 DNA: TGTGCCAGCAGCTTAGGGGCCCAGAACTATGGCTACACCTTC. Amino acids: CASSLGAQNYGYTF.

The rearrangement joins TRBV5-1 to TRBJ2-1; D is unresolved. This CDR3 spans 12 amino acids. Trimming took 0 bases from V and 7 from J, leaving 5 bases between them. CDR1 is SGHRS, CDR2 YFSETQ, per germline. In DNA form, the CDR3 reads TGCGCCAGCAGCTTGGCTGTGAATGAGCAGTTCTTC. This encodes CASSLAVNEQFF.